These T cell receptor beta chains were read from a single sample in a study of cytotoxic CD8 clonotypes in ibrutinib-treated CLL. Repertoires were generated with immunoSEQ multiplex PCR, while TCRdb's copy carries only in-frame clones and drops some. This sample has approximately 70,000 clones, with 90% found just once. Here the sequenced sample was PBMCs, taken after 12 months of ibrutinib treatment. The receptors here all came from a human donor with chronic lymphocytic leukemia. Both conserved end residues are trimmed from each CDR3. Where a row states a size, it is once, few, many or the class of an expanded clone; other rows omit it.

>TRBV5-4|-
ASSTGVGSGNTIY
>TRBV7-9|-
ASSFRDRVFREQY
>TRBV4-1|-
ASSQVGTAQETQY
>TRBV27|-
ASSLHLGAPGPAGSWEQF
>TRBV6-1|-
ASTATIYEQY
>TRBV10-3|-
AISESLKKGHSGAYEQY
>TRBV6-1|-
ASRGTGGNEKLF
>TRBV27|-
ASSLGQDLYEQY
>TRBV19|-
ASSIGSGIQQF
>TRBV28|-
ASSRLRDEQY
>TRBV19|-
ASSIERQGSYEQY
>TRBV2|few
ASNREGNQPQH
>TRBV19|-
ASSIPRTGANVLT
>TRBV9|-
ASSAGFATDTQY
>TRBV2|-
ASSELAGGRDTQY
>TRBV19|once
ASSQREAEAF
>TRBV4-3|-
ASSQDAAYYEQY
>TRBV7-2|-
ASSSYPRGSNQPQH
>TRBV5-5|-
ASSRDRGRGEGNTEAF
>TRBV28|-
ASSFGGLYEQY
>TRBV6-1|-
ASSRDRGDYT
>TRBV10-3|-
AISAGQDTDTQY
>TRBV7-2|-
ASSPSGMASEQY
>TRBV19|-
ASSIVLYGTGSTDTQY
>TRBV19|-
ASNPGQGLSEQF
>TRBV7-8|-
ASSLGITMSYGYT
>TRBV5-1|-
ASSSNVRESSGNTIY
>TRBV15|-
ATSITGNSYTEAF
>TRBV5-1|-
ASSITREGFSTDTQY
>TRBV10-3|-
AISVGDLGEQY
>TRBV18|-
ASSPGENTEAF
>TRBV6-5|-
ASSPGTFSNYGYT
>TRBV11-3|once
ASSPPAPRGETQY
>TRBV7-8|-
ASSLRTDYNSPLH
>TRBV18|-
ASSRTSGAYEQY
>TRBV7-9|-
ASSPGTENYNEQF